This is a list of T cell receptor beta chains from one sample in a study of human T cells and chemical hapten exposure. TCRdb re-called the RACE reads with MiXCR, one entry per CDR3 protein. Of tens of thousands of distinct CDR3 sequences listed, around 9.6% are singletons. Sample: whole blood, taken in connection with sensitization to the hapten diphenylcyclopropenone (DPC). The receptors derive from a woman in her twenties or thirties with alopecia areata. Some clones in this sample may be carry-over from other donors' samples. Each CDR3 is given with its conserved first and last residue. D genes are given only for firm matches. Size tells how often a clone was seen (once, few, many) or the class of an expanded clone, and some rows leave it out.

cdr3_length clone_size j_call v_call d_call cdr3_nt cdr3_aa
14 few TRBJ1-1 TRBV5-1 NA TGCGCCAGCAGCCAACAGGGTATGAACACTGAAGCTTTCTTT CASSQQGMNTEAFF
13 NA TRBJ1-3 TRBV3-1 NA TGTGCCAGCAGCCCCGGCCTGAGAAACACCATATATTTT CASSPGLRNTIYF
16 many TRBJ1-5 TRBV12-3/TRBV12-4 NA TGTGCCAGCAGTTTATCGGGAAGCTATAGCAATCAGCCCCAGCATTTT CASSLSGSYSNQPQHF
17 many TRBJ2-3 TRBV4-3 NA TGCGCCAGCAGCCAAGATAGTGGGGGGACCAGCACAGATACGCAGTATTTT CASSQDSGGTSTDTQYF
13 few TRBJ2-7 TRBV20-1 NA TGCAGTGCTAGAATCGGGACCGCCTACGAGCAGTACTTC CSARIGTAYEQYF
13 NA TRBJ1-2 TRBV10-3 NA TGTGCCATCAGTGAGCGGGGAGACTATGGCTACACCTTC CAISERGDYGYTF
20 many TRBJ1-3 TRBV18 TRBD1 TGTGCCAGCTCACCCTGGACAGGGGCCTTTCGACCGCCCTCTGGAAACACCATATATTTT CASSPWTGAFRPPSGNTIYF
11 NA TRBJ2-3 TRBV24-1 NA TGTGCCACCAGTGATCTTAATACGCAGTATTTT CATSDLNTQYF
12 NA TRBJ2-7 TRBV29-1 NA TGCAGCGTTCGAGAGTTTAACTACGAGCAGTACTTC CSVREFNYEQYF
13 many TRBJ1-1 TRBV6-6 NA TGTGCCAGCAGTCGGGACGGGAGCACTGAAGCTTTCTTT CASSRDGSTEAFF
17 NA TRBJ2-2 TRBV7-9 TRBD1 TGTGCCGGCTTGATCGGACAGGGGGCACAGAACACCGGGGAGCTGTTTTTT CAGLIGQGAQNTGELFF
16 many TRBJ2-2 TRBV7-6 NA TGTGCCAGCAGCTTACGTCAGGGGTGGGACGCCGGGGAGCTGTTTTTT CASSLRQGWDAGELFF
12 few TRBJ1-3 TRBV29-1 NA TGCAGCGTACGGGACCCCGGAAACACCATATATTTT CSVRDPGNTIYF
13 many TRBJ1-1 TRBV29-1 TRBD1 TGCAGCACTGCGGGACAGGGTAACACTGAAGCTTTCTTT CSTAGQGNTEAFF
16 NA TRBJ1-6 TRBV7-2 NA TGTGCCAGCAGCTTAATGGCTGTGGACTATAATTCACCCCTCCACTTT CASSLMAVDYNSPLHF
15 many TRBJ2-6 TRBV5-8 NA TGTGCCAGCAGCTTGGAGGGGGCTGGGGCCAACGTCCTGACTTTC CASSLEGAGANVLTF
13 many TRBJ2-2 TRBV20-1 TRBD2 TGCAGTCCCCTTCTAGCGGGGACCGGGGAGCTGTTTTTT CSPLLAGTGELFF
11 many TRBJ2-4 TRBV20-1 NA TGCAGTGCTCGACTGCTCCCGGTTCAGTACTTC CSARLLPVQYF
15 NA TRBJ2-3 TRBV24-1 TRBD1 TGTGCCACCAGTGATCCTAGGGACAGTCGAGATACGCAGTATTTT CATSDPRDSRDTQYF
16 many TRBJ2-1 TRBV29-1 TRBD2 TGCAGCGTTCTCGGGGTGCGGGAGTTCGCCTACAATGAGCAGTTCTTC CSVLGVREFAYNEQFF
13 many TRBJ2-5 TRBV20-1 TRBD2 TGCAGTGCCGAGCGGGGGGCCCAAGAGACCCAGTACTTC CSAERGAQETQYF
13 many TRBJ2-2 TRBV9 NA TGTGCCAGCAGCGTAGATAACACCGGGGAGCTGTTTTTT CASSVDNTGELFF
15 many TRBJ2-6 TRBV5-1 NA TGCGCCAGCAGCTCGCCAGACTCTGGGGCCAACGTCCTGACTTTC CASSSPDSGANVLTF
14 many TRBJ2-2 TRBV14 NA TGTGCCAGCAGCCTACAGTCTAGCACCGGGGAGCTGTTTTTT CASSLQSSTGELFF
10 NA TRBJ1-1 TRBV20-1 NA TGCAGTGCTACGCATGGCTTGGCTTTCTTT CSATHGLAFF
14 NA TRBJ1-5 TRBV28 NA TGTGCCAGCAGTTCAGGCCAGGCCGATCAGCCCCAGCATTTT CASSSGQADQPQHF
15 few TRBJ1-5 TRBV12-3/TRBV12-4 NA TGTGCCAGTGGGGCTACTGGGGTCGGGGGCCAGCCCCAGCATTTT CASGATGVGGQPQHF
15 many TRBJ2-7 TRBV7-2 NA TGTGCCAGCAGCCCCTCGGCAGGGCGGAAATACGAGCAGTACTTC CASSPSAGRKYEQYF
13 few TRBJ1-1 TRBV9 NA TGTGCCAGCAGCTCTAGGGGGGACACTGAAGCTTTCTTT CASSSRGDTEAFF
12 few TRBJ1-2 TRBV29-1 NA TGCAGCGTTGCAAGGCCAGCCTATGGCTACACCTTC CSVARPAYGYTF
11 many TRBJ2-5 TRBV29-1 NA TGCAGCGTCACAGGGTTGGAGACCCAGTACTTC CSVTGLETQYF
14 NA TRBJ2-4 TRBV29-1 NA TGCAGCGCCCTTAGTGCGCTAGCCAAAAACATTCAGTACTTC CSALSALAKNIQYF
14 many TRBJ2-1 TRBV5-5 TRBD1 TGTGCCAGCAGGAGACAGGGGGGGTACAATGAGCAGTTCTTC CASRRQGGYNEQFF
13 few TRBJ1-6 TRBV28 NA TGTGCCAGCAGAAGCCCGGGAGATTCACCCCTCCACTTT CASRSPGDSPLHF
14 many TRBJ2-7 TRBV6-5 NA TGTGCCAGCAAGAGGGCTTCCTCCTCCTACGAGCAGTACTTC CASKRASSSYEQYF
17 NA TRBJ2-1 TRBV11-2 TRBD2 TGTGCCAGCAGCGGGGGACTAGCTGCAGACTCCTACAATGAGCAGTTCTTC CASSGGLAADSYNEQFF
13 many TRBJ2-2 TRBV18 TRBD2 TGTGCCTCGACTAGCGTGAACACCGGGGAGCTGTTTTTT CASTSVNTGELFF
17 many TRBJ2-3 TRBV18 TRBD2 TGTGCCAGCTCACCCCCGACTAGCGGGACAACCGCAGATACGCAGTATTTT CASSPPTSGTTADTQYF
15 many TRBJ2-1 TRBV5-4 TRBD2 TGTGCCAGCAGTCTTAGCGGGAGGGCTGGCAATGAGCAGTTCTTC CASSLSGRAGNEQFF
15 few TRBJ1-1 TRBV12-3/TRBV12-4 NA TGTGCCAGCAGGACAACAGGGTCAGCTGGCACTGAAGCTTTCTTT CASRTTGSAGTEAFF
12 many TRBJ2-5 TRBV29-1 NA TGCAGCGTTGAAACCAACCAAGAGACCCAGTACTTC CSVETNQETQYF
12 NA TRBJ2-3 TRBV11-2 NA TGTGCCAGCAGCCCGACTCGCGATACGCAGTATTTT CASSPTRDTQYF
13 many TRBJ2-5 TRBV7-9 NA TGTGCCAGCAGCGCCGGAAGTACCGGGACCCAGTACTTC CASSAGSTGTQYF
12 many TRBJ2-2 TRBV20-1 NA TGCAGTGCGGGGTTGGGCACCGGGGAGCTGTTTTTT CSAGLGTGELFF
14 many TRBJ2-7 TRBV12-3/TRBV12-4 TRBD1 TGTGCCAGCAGTGCACAGGGGGCGAATCGGGAGCAGTACTTC CASSAQGANREQYF